This TCR beta chain was captured in a study of OX40 agonist ivuxolimab in advanced cancers. Germline V gene lookup returns CDR1 MGHRA and CDR2 YSYEKL. This CDR3 is 13 amino acids long. V shed 1 base and J shed 3 bases, with 4 bases lying between them. Assay: immunoSEQ multiplex PCR; the TCRdb copy retains only in-frame clones and omits some. This table has 90,000 or so clones, about 90% appearing once. This chain uses TRBV4-1 with TRBJ2-1, with D unclear. This sequence was found in an adult with an advanced solid tumor such as melanoma, head and neck, liver or kidney cancer. Sequencing used CD4+ or CD8+ T cells sorted from blood, obtained in a trial of the OX40 agonist ivuxolimab. CDR3 loop: CASSQGVYNEQFF. The CDR3, as DNA: TGCGCCAGCAGCCAAGGGGTCTACAATGAGCAGTTCTTC.